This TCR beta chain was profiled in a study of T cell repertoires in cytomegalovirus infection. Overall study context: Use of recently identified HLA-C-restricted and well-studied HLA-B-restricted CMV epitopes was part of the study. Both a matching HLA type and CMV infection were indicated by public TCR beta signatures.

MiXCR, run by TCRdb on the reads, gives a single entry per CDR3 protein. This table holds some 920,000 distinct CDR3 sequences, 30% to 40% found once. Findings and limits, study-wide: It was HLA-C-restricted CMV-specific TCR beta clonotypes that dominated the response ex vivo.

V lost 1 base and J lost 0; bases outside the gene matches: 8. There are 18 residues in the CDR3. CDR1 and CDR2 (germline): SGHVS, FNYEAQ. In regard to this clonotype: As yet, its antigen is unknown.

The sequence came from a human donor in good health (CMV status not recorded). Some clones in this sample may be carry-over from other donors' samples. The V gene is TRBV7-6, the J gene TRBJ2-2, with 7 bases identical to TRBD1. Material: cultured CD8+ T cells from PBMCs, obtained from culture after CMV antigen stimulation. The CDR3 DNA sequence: TGTGCCAGCAGCTTAGAAGGGATGGGACAGTCGAACACCGGGGAGCTGTTTTTT. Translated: CASSLEGMGQSNTGELFF.